This T cell receptor (beta chain) was profiled in a study of cytomegalovirus exposure and HLA in healthy donors. Study-level findings and limits: Most TCR sequences were seen very rarely across donors, but some public TCRs occurred in many.

It was the approximately 120-subject validation cohort, separate from the roughly 700-subject first cohort, to which the donors belonged. Trimming took 4 bases from V and 2 from J; bases not matched to a gene: 3. This CDR3 region has 14 residues. In germline, CDR1 is SGHRS, CDR2 YFSETQ. In this sample, this clone turned up once. Its specificity is unknown. This table comes from immunoSEQ multiplex PCR, and its TCRdb copy is limited to in-frame clones, with some not included. Of fewer than 250,000 clones listed, more than 75% are singletons. The specimen sequenced was PBMCs. This chain joins TRBV5-1 and TRBJ2-1; 7 bases agree with TRBD1. This sequence was found in a man aged 18 to 29 in good health and CMV-seronegative. As DNA, the CDR3 is TGCGCCAGCAGCACCGGGACAGCCTACAATGAGCAGTTCTTC. It is translated as CASSTGTAYNEQFF.